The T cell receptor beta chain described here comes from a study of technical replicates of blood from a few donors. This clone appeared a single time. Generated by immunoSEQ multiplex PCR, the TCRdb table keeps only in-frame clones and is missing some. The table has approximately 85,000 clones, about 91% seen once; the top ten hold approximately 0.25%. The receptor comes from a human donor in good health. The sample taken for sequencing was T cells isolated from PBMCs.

The CDR3 DNA reads TGTGCCAGCAGCCCCCGTCCAGATTATAATTCACCCCTCCACTTT. Its translation: CASSPRPDYNSPLHF. The V call is TRBV9, the J call TRBJ1-6; D is unclear. Trimming shortened V by 4 bases and J by 4 bases, and 12 bases separated the two germline ends. Germline V gene sequence: CDR1 SGDLS, CDR2 YYNGEE. The CDR3 loop spans 15 amino acids.